Below are 14 T cell receptor beta chains sequenced from a single sample in a study of T cell responses to AZD1222 COVID-19 vaccine. The method was immunoSEQ multiplex PCR; TCRdb's version includes in-frame clones alone and lacks a portion of them. The repertoire holds 250,000 to 300,000 clones, 85% to 95% seen once, with approximately 0.52% in the top ten. The sequenced sample was peripheral blood, obtained 28 days after the second AZD1222 dose. These receptors all come from an adult who received the AZD1222 COVID-19 vaccine.

In this sample, this clone turned up once. The rearrangement links TRBV7-8 to TRBJ1-2; D may be TRBD1 (6 bases). The length of the CDR3 is 14 residues. The V end was cut by 4 bases, the J end by 7 bases, with 16 bases between. Germline CDR1 is SGHVS and CDR2 is FQNEAQ. CDR3: CASSYTGQGSGYTF. The CDR3 nucleotides read TGTGCCAGCAGCTATACGGGCCAGGGGTCTGGCTACACCTTC.

This chain links TRBV6-5 with TRBJ1-1; perhaps TRBD1 as D (5 bases). The CDR3 spans 13 residues. Germline CDR1 reads MNHEY; CDR2 reads SVGAGI. The V end lost 7 bases, the J end lost 5 bases, and 14 bases lay between the germline ends. CDR3 in amino acids: CASITPGRTEAFF. CDR3 in DNA: TGTGCCAGCATTACTCCAGGGAGGACTGAAGCTTTCTTT.

This chain links TRBV28 with TRBJ2-7; no definite D call. Germline-derived CDR1 and CDR2 are MDHEN and SYDVKM. The V and J ends lost 10 bases and 3 bases respectively, with 16 bases between them. This CDR3 spans 13 amino acids. The CDR3 is CATGGSPVYEQYF. DNA for the CDR3: TGTGCCACGGGCGGCTCCCCAGTCTACGAGCAGTACTTC.

The rearrangement uses TRBV29-1 and TRBJ2-1; TRBD1 aligns across 10 bases. The germline CDR1 and CDR2 sequences are SQVTM and ANQGSEA. The V segment lost 6 bases and the J segment 7 bases; nucleotides outside the gene matches: 6. The CDR3 extends over 13 amino acids. The DNA of the CDR3 is TGCAGCGTCGGGACAGGGGTTAGGAATGAGCAGTTCTTC. Protein product: CSVGTGVRNEQFF.

This clone was seen a handful of times. This chain joins TRBV7-8 and TRBJ2-5, with D possibly matching TRBD1 (5 bases). The CDR3 is 15 amino acids. Between the trimmed V and J ends, which lost 0 bases and 0 bases, there was a span of 8 bases. Germline CDR1 SGHVS, CDR2 FQNEAQ. The chain's CDR3 is CASSLATVYQETQYF. CDR3 bases: TGTGCCAGCAGCTTAGCGACAGTCTACCAAGAGACCCAGTACTTC.

The chain carries TRBV27 and TRBJ2-5; tentative D call: TRBD1 (5 bases). Trimming pared 0 bases from V and 1 base from J, leaving 9 bases between. This CDR3 region has 15 residues. Germline V gives CDR1 MNHEY, CDR2 SMNVEV (reference sequence). The CDR3 reads CASSLSGQIQETQYF. The CDR3 DNA follows: TGTGCCAGCAGTTTATCGGGGCAGATCCAAGAGACCCAGTACTTC.

The chain combines TRBV2 with TRBJ1-6; no reliable D call. The CDR3 has 16 residues. V was pared by 6 bases and J by 5 bases, with 17 bases between. The V gene's germline CDR1 is SNHLY and CDR2 FYNNEI. CDR3 region: CASSPGRGTHNSPLHF. Written as DNA, the CDR3 is TGTGCCAGCAGCCCTGGTCGGGGAACACATAATTCACCCCTCCACTTT.

As regards this clone: This sample includes further DNA sequences coding for the same CDR3. J is TRBJ2-2 and V is TRBV28; D is undetermined. V was pared by 6 bases and J by 4 bases, with 6 bases between. The CDR3 spans 12 residues. Germline V CDR1 and CDR2: MDHEN, SYDVKM. This CDR3 is CASSLRTGELFF. CDR3 sequence (DNA): TGTGCCAGCAGCCTACGCACCGGGGAGCTGTTTTTT.

V and J are TRBV28 and TRBJ2-4; tentative D call: TRBD2 (5 bases). Germline CDR1 MDHEN, CDR2 SYDVKM. Between the trimmed V and J ends, which lost 6 bases and 10 bases, there was a span of 19 bases. CDR3 size: 14 residues. The CDR3 loop is CASSLPFSSQIQYF. CDR3 DNA sequence: TGTGCCAGCAGCCTTCCATTCTCTAGCCAAATTCAGTACTTC.

This chain uses TRBV2 with TRBJ2-5; D call uncertain. This CDR3 contains 12 residues. Germline V lookup: CDR1 SNHLY, CDR2 FYNNEI. The V gene lost 10 bases and the J gene lost 2 bases, with 11 bases spanning the gap. CDR3 amino acids: CATSLLQETQYF. The DNA for the CDR3 is TGTGCCACGTCTCTCCTGCAAGAGACCCAGTACTTC.

The chain is built from TRBV18 and TRBJ2-1; TRBD1 matches 9 bases. The CDR3 runs to 17 residues. V shed 3 bases, J shed 0 bases, and the junction held 6 bases outside the gene matches. The germline gives CDR1 KGHSH, CDR2 LQKENI. The CDR3 here is CASSPFGTGSSYNEQFF. DNA of the CDR3: TGTGCCAGCTCACCCTTCGGGACAGGGAGCTCCTACAATGAGCAGTTCTTC.

The chain uses TRBV7-9 and TRBJ1-2; D may be TRBD1 (5 bases). This CDR3 comprises 13 residues. V lost 4 bases to trimming and J lost 4 bases, with 10 bases between them. Germline V gene sequence: CDR1 SEHNR, CDR2 FQNEAQ (reference sequence). The CDR3 nucleotides are TGTGCCAGCAGCTCTTCGGGGGTCTATGGCTACACCTTC. Translated: CASSSSGVYGYTF.

V gene TRBV4-1 combines with J gene TRBJ1-1; D uncertain. V was shortened by 0 bases and J by 1 base, with 12 bases between the two germline ends. CDR1 MGHRA and CDR2 YSYEKL come from the germline V gene. The CDR3 loop spans 16 amino acids. The CDR3 sequence is CASSQDRSRQNTEAFF. The CDR3, as DNA: TGCGCCAGCAGCCAAGATCGTAGCAGACAGAACACTGAAGCTTTCTTT.

The gene calls are TRBV28 and TRBJ1-5, with D possibly TRBD1 on 6 matching bases. The CDR3 has 16 amino acids. From germline, CDR1 is MDHEN and CDR2 SYDVKM. The V and J ends lost 3 bases and 5 bases respectively, with 17 bases between them. This CDR3 reads CASSFGGRAGDQPQHF. CDR3 coding DNA: TGTGCCAGCAGTTTCGGGGGGCGGGCGGGAGATCAGCCCCAGCATTTT.